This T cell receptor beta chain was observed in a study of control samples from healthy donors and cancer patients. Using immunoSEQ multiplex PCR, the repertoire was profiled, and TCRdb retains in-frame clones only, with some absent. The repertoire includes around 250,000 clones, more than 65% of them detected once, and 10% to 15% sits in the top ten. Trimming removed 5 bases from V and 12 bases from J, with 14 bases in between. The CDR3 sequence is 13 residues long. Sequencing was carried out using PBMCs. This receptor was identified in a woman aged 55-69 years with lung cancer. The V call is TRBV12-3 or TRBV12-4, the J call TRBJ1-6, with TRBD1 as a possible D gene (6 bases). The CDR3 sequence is CASSQDSRQPLHF. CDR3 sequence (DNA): TGTGCCAGCAGTCAGGACAGCCGCCAACCCCTCCACTTT.